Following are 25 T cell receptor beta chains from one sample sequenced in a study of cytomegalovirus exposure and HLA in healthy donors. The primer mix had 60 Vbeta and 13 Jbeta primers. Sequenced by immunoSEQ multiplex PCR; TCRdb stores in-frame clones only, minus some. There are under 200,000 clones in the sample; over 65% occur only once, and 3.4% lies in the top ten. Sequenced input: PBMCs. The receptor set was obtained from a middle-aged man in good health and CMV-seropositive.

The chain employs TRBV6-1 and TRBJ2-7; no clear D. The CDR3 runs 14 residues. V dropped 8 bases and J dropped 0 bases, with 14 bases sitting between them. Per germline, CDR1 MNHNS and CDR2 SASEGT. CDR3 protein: CASGSQASSYEQYF. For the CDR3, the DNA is TGTGCCAGCGGTTCGCAGGCAAGCTCCTACGAGCAGTACTTC.

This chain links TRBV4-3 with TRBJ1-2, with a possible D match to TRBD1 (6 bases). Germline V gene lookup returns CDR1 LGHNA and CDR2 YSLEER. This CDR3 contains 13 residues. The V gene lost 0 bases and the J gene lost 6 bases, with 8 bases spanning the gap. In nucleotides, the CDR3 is TGCGCCAGCAGCCAAGATGGGGGCCATGGCTACACCTTC. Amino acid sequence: CASSQDGGHGYTF.

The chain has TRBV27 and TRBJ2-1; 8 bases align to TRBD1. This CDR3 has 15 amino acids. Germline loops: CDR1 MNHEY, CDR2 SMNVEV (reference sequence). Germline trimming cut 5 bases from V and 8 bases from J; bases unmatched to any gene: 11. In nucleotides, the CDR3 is TGTGCCAGCAGTCGGGGGACAGGCCCCGGGGATGAGCAGTTCTTC. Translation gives CASSRGTGPGDEQFF.

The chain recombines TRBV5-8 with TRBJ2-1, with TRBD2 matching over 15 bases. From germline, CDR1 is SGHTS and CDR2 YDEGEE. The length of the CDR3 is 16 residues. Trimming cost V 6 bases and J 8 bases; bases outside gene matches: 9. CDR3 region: CASTLPRTSGGDEQFF. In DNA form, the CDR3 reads TGTGCCAGCACCCTACCACGGACTAGCGGGGGGGATGAGCAGTTCTTC.

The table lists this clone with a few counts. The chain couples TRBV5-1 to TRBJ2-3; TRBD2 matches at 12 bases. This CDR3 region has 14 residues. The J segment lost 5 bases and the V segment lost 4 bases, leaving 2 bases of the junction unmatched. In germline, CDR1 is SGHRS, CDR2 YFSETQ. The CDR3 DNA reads TGCGCCAGCAGCCCTAGCGGGAGGGGAGATACGCAGTATTTT. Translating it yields CASSPSGRGDTQYF. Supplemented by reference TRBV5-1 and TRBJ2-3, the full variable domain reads KAGVTQTPRYLIKTRGQQVTLSCSPISGHRSVSWYQQTPGQGLQFLFEYFSETQRNKGNFPGRFSGRQFSNSRSEMNVSTLELGDSALYLCASSPSGRGDTQYFGPGTRLTVL.

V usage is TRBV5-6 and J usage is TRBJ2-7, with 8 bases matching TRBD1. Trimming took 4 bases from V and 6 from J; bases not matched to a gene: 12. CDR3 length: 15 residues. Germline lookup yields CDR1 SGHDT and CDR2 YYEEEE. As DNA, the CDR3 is TGTGCCAGCAGCCCGATGGCGGGACAGGTCACCGAGCAGTACTTC. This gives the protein CASSPMAGQVTEQYF.

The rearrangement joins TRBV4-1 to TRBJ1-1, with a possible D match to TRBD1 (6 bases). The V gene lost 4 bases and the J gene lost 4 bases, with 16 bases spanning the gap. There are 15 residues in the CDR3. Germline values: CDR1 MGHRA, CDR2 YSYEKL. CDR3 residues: CASSRDGQPSTEAFF. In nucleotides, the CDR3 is TGCGCCAGCAGCCGAGACGGACAGCCAAGCACTGAAGCTTTCTTT.

CDR3 bases: TGTGCCAGCAAGCGGGGGGACTCCAATGAAAAACTGTTTTTT. Its translation is CASKRGDSNEKLFF. The chain uses TRBV6-1 and TRBJ1-4, with a weak D call TRBD1 (5 bases). V gave up 7 bases and J gave up 5 bases, with 14 bases separating them. The germline V gene encodes CDR1 MNHNS and CDR2 SASEGT. There are 14 residues in the CDR3.

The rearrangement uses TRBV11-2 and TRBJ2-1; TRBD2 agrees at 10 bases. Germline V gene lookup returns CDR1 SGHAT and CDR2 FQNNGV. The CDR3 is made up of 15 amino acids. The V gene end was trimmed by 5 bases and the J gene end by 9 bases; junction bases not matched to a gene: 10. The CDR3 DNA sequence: TGTGCCAGCAGCCCTAGCGGGAGCTCCCTGGGTGAGCAGTTCTTC. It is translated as CASSPSGSSLGEQFF.

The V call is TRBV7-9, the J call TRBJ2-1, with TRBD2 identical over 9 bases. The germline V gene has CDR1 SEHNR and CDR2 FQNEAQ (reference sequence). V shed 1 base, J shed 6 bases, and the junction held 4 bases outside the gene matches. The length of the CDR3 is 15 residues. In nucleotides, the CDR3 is TGTGCCAGCAGCTTAGTGGCGGGGGGGAGCAATGAGCAGTTCTTC. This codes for CASSLVAGGSNEQFF.

The CDR3 coding sequence is TGTGCCAGCTCACCACGGGCAAATAGCAATCAGCCCCAGCATTTT. This gives the protein CASSPRANSNQPQHF. The rearrangement links TRBV18 to TRBJ1-5; no firm D call. Germline CDR1 is KGHSH and CDR2 is LQKENI. Trimming removed 1 base from V and 0 bases from J, with 7 bases in between. CDR3 length: 15 residues.

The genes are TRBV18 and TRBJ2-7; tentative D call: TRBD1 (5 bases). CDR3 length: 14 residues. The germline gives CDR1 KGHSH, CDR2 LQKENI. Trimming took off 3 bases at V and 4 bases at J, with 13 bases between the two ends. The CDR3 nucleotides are TGTGCCAGCTCACCTGGTACAGGAGAGTACGAGCAGTACTTC. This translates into CASSPGTGEYEQYF.

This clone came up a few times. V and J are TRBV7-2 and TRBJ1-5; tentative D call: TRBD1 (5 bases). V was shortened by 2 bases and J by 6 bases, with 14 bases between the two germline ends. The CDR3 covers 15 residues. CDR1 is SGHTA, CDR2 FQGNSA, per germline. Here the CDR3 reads CASSLSSGGGQPQHF. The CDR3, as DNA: TGTGCCAGCAGCTTATCAAGCGGGGGAGGTCAGCCCCAGCATTTT.

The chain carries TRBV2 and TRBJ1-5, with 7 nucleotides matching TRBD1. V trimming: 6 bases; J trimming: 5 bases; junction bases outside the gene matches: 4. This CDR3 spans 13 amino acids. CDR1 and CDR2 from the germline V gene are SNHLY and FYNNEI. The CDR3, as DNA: TGTGCCAGCAGAATCGGGACAGATCAGCCCCAGCATTTT. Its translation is CASRIGTDQPQHF.

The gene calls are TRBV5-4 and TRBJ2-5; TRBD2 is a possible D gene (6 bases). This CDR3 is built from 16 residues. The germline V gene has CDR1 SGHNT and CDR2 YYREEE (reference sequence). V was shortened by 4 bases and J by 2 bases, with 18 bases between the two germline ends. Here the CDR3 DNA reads TGTGCCAGCAGCCCCAACCCGGGACTCCCGCAAGAGACCCAGTACTTC. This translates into CASSPNPGLPQETQYF.

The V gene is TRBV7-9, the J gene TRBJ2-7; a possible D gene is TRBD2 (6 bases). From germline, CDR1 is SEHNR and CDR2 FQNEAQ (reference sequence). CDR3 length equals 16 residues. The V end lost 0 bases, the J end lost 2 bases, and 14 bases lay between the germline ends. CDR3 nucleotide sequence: TGTGCCAGCAGCTTAGCCACCGGGAGTGGAACCTACGAGCAGTACTTC. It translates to CASSLATGSGTYEQYF.

CDR3 amino acids: CASSPGGSGPLNLEQYF. As DNA, the CDR3 is TGTGCCAGCAGCCCCGGAGGTAGCGGGCCCCTTAACCTCGAGCAGTACTTC. The chain joins TRBV7-9 to TRBJ2-7; TRBD2 matches 7 bases. This CDR3 contains 17 residues. Germline V CDR1 and CDR2: SEHNR, FQNEAQ (reference sequence). V shed 5 bases and J 6 bases; nucleotides not matched to a gene: 19.

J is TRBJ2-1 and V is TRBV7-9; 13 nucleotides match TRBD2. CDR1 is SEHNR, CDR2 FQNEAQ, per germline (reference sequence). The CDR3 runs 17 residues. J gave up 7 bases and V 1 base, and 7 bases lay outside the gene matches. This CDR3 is CASSLGPGLAGHNEQFF. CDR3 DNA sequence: TGTGCCAGCAGCTTAGGGCCGGGACTAGCGGGACATAATGAGCAGTTCTTC.

The CDR3 nucleotides are TGCGCCAGCAGCGATAGACTATCGGGACAGGGGGGCTACGAGCAGTACTTC. Its protein product is CASSDRLSGQGGYEQYF. V gene TRBV5-1 combines with J gene TRBJ2-7; 11 nucleotides agree with TRBD1. The CDR3 is made up of 17 amino acids. In germline, CDR1 is SGHRS, CDR2 YFSETQ. V was clipped by 4 bases and J by 3 bases; unmatched bases: 12.

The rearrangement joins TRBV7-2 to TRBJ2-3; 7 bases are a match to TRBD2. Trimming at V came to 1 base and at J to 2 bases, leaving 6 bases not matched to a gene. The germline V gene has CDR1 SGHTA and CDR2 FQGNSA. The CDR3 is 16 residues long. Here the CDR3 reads CASSLGLAEFTDTQYF. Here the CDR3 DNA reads TGTGCCAGCAGCTTAGGGCTAGCGGAGTTCACAGATACGCAGTATTTT. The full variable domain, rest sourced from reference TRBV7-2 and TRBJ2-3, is GAGVSQSPSNKVTEKGKDVELRCDPISGHTALYWYRQSLGQGLEFLIYFQGNSAPDKSGLPSDRFSAERTGGSVSTLTIQRTQQEDSAVYLCASSLGLAEFTDTQYFGPGTRLTVL.

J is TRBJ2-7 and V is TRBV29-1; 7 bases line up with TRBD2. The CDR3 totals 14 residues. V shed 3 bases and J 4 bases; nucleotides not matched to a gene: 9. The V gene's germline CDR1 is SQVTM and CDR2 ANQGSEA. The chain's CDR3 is CSVETRGSGYEQYF. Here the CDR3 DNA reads TGCAGCGTTGAGACCCGCGGGAGCGGGTACGAGCAGTACTTC.

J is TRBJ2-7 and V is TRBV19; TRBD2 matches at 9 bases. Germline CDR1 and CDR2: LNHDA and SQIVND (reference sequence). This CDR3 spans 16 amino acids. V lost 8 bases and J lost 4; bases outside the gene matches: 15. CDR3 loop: CASSLRAGGDRYEQYF. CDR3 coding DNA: TGTGCCAGTTCCCTCCGAGCGGGGGGCGATCGTTACGAGCAGTACTTC.

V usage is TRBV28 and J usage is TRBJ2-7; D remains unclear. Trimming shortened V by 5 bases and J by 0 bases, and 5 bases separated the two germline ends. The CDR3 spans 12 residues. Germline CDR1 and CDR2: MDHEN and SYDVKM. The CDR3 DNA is TGTGCCAGCAGTCCCTACTCCTACGAGCAGTACTTC. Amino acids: CASSPYSYEQYF. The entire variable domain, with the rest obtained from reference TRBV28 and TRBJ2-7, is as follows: DVKVTQSSRYLVKRTGEKVFLECVQDMDHENMFWYRQDPGLGLRLIYFSYDVKMKEKGDIPEGYSVSREKKERFSLILESASTNQTSMYLCASSPYSYEQYFGPGTRLTVT.

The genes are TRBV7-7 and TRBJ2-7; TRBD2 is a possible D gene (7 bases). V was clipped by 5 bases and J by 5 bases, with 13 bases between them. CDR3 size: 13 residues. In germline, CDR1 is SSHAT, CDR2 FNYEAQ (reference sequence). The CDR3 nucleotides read TGTGCCAGCAGCCGAGGGGGGGCCAACGAGCAGTACTTC. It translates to CASSRGGANEQYF.

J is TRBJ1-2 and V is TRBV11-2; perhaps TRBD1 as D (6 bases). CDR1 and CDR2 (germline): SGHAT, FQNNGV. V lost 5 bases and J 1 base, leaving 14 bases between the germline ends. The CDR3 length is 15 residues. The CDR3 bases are TGTGCCAGCAGCGACCGGGACACACTTAACTATGGCTACACCTTC. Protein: CASSDRDTLNYGYTF.